This TCR beta chain was captured by sequencing in a study of blood T cell repertoires in COVID-19. The CDR3 has 16 amino acids. Trimming took 5 bases from V and 1 from J; bases not matched to a gene: 7. The germline V gene encodes CDR1 LNHDA and CDR2 SQIVND (reference sequence). The data were produced by immunoSEQ multiplex PCR, yet TCRdb's version contains in-frame clones alone and is incomplete. The data hold 65,000 to 80,000 clones, with 82% observed a single time. The rearrangement uses TRBV19 and TRBJ2-4, with 8 nucleotides matching TRBD1. This clonotype was sampled from a human donor in a cohort sampled during active COVID-19. The sample taken for sequencing was peripheral blood. In nucleotides, the CDR3 is TGTGCCAGTAGTTTCCAGGGGGCGCGGGCCAAAAACATTCAGTACTTC. Protein: CASSFQGARAKNIQYF.